What follows are 24 T cell receptor beta chains derived from one specimen sequenced in a study of T cells after yellow fever vaccination. TCRdb re-derived calls from the 5' RACE reads in MiXCR, one entry per CDR3 protein. The sample contains approximately 300,000 distinct CDR3 sequences, roughly 9.4% of which appear only once. This specimen was PBMCs, taken on the day of the first yellow fever vaccination. The source of these receptors is a young man who received the YFV17D yellow fever vaccine.

This clonotype was seen only a few times. This chain uses TRBV4-2 with TRBJ1-2; D is undetermined. The CDR3 length is 15 residues. CDR1 LGHNA and CDR2 YNFKEQ come from the germline V gene. Trimming pared 1 base from V and 4 bases from J, leaving 13 bases between. The CDR3 bases are TGTGCCAGCAGCCAAGGTCGTGTGGTCGTCTATGGCTACACCTTC. It codes for CASSQGRVVVYGYTF.

In its sample, this clonotype was seen a few times. CDR3 nucleotides: TGCGCCAGCAACCCGGGACAGGGGGCCCACGAGCAGTACTTC. This codes for CASNPGQGAHEQYF. The chain combines TRBV10-1 with TRBJ2-7, with 12 bases identical to TRBD1. V lost 7 bases, J lost 5 bases, and 6 bases stayed unmatched. CDR3 length equals 14 residues. Germline V gene data show CDR1 as WNHNN and CDR2 as SYGVQD (reference sequence).

The chain employs TRBV7-8 and TRBJ2-7; the D gene is possibly TRBD2 (7 bases). Germline lookup yields CDR1 SGHVS and CDR2 FQNEAQ. This CDR3 comprises 15 residues. Trimming took 8 bases from V and 3 from J, leaving 20 bases between them. This CDR3 reads CASLPRRGRDYEQYF. CDR3 sequence (DNA): TGTGCCAGCTTACCTAGGAGGGGGAGGGACTACGAGCAGTACTTC.

This clonotype was observed at least ten times. The chain joins TRBV20-1 to TRBJ2-3; 7 nucleotides agree with TRBD2. The CDR3 length is 14 residues. CDR1 is DFQATT, CDR2 SNEGSKA, per germline (reference sequence). The junction had 3 bases not matched to a gene; V was cut back by 3 bases and J by 0 bases. DNA of the CDR3: TGCAGTGCTAGCAGCGGGGTCAGCACAGATACGCAGTATTTT. Its protein is CSASSGVSTDTQYF.

This sequence joins TRBV4-1 and TRBJ2-3; 9 nucleotides line up with TRBD1. Germline CDR1 reads MGHRA; CDR2 reads YSYEKL. Trimming took 0 bases from V and 4 from J; bases not matched to a gene: 11. This CDR3 has 18 amino acids. The chain's CDR3 is CASSQDGGGQGISDTQYF. CDR3 coding DNA: TGCGCCAGCAGCCAAGATGGTGGAGGACAGGGGATATCAGATACGCAGTATTTT.

In its sample, this clonotype was seen a few times. This chain links TRBV18 with TRBJ2-1; maybe TRBD1 (5 bases). CDR1 is KGHSH and CDR2 is LQKENI in the germline V gene. The CDR3 contains 18 residues. Deletions cut 3 bases from V and 0 bases from J, with 18 bases between. CDR3 sequence (DNA): TGTGCCAGCTCACCGGTTTTGGGGCTCCGAAGCTCCTACAATGAGCAGTTCTTC. It encodes CASSPVLGLRSSYNEQFF.

This clonotype was counted a few times. The chain couples TRBV7-9 to TRBJ1-2; D is undetermined. Trimming shortened V by 5 bases and J by 4 bases, and 14 bases separated the two germline ends. Germline V gene lookup returns CDR1 SEHNR and CDR2 FQNEAQ (reference sequence). This CDR3 comprises 14 residues. CDR3 sequence (DNA): TGTGCCAGCAGCCCGTGGACGGACGCCTATGGCTACACCTTC. Translated: CASSPWTDAYGYTF. The variable domain in full, with the rest retrieved from reference TRBV7-9 and TRBJ1-2, is DTGVSQNPRHKITKRGQNVTFRCDPISEHNRLYWYRQTLGQGPEFLTYFQNEAQLEKSRLLSDRFSAERPKGSFSTLEIQRTEQGDSAMYLCASSPWTDAYGYTFGSGTRLTVV.

This clonotype was seen repeatedly, ten times or more. The chain combines TRBV4-3 with TRBJ1-3; tentative D call: TRBD1 (5 bases). The ends were cut back, 0 bases at V and 2 bases at J, with 14 bases in the middle. Germline lookup yields CDR1 LGHNA and CDR2 YSLEER. The CDR3 extends over 17 amino acids. The CDR3 loop reads CASSQEWRGEAGNTIYF. The CDR3 DNA reads as TGCGCCAGCAGCCAAGAATGGAGGGGCGAAGCTGGAAACACCATATATTTT.

This clonotype was seen at least ten times. The genes are TRBV6-1 and TRBJ2-5; D possibly corresponds to TRBD2 (6 bases). In germline, CDR1 is MNHNS, CDR2 SASEGT. Trimming removed 4 bases at V and 5 bases at J, with 17 bases between. The CDR3 has 15 residues. CDR3 region: CASSGAVAGGETQYF. The CDR3, as DNA: TGTGCCAGCAGTGGGGCCGTGGCAGGAGGGGAGACCCAGTACTTC.

This sequence joins TRBV29-1 and TRBJ2-1; 9 bases line up with TRBD2. Trimming removed 8 bases from V and 0 bases from J; junction bases left unmatched: 5. Germline V gene lookup returns CDR1 SQVTM and CDR2 ANQGSEA. There are 14 residues in the CDR3. The CDR3 DNA reads TGCAGCTCTCGGCGGGGGGGCTCCTACAATGAGCAGTTCTTC. Encoded protein: CSSRRGGSYNEQFF.

This clonotype was recorded a few times. The V and J genes are TRBV6-1 and TRBJ2-5; TRBD2 matches 12 bases. The CDR3 sequence is 15 residues long. Unmatched junction bases numbered 8, after V lost 8 bases and J lost 4 bases. Germline lookup yields CDR1 MNHNS and CDR2 SASEGT. The CDR3 nucleotides read TGTGCCAGCCGACGACTAGCGGGGGCTTCAGAGACCCAGTACTTC. Its translation: CASRRLAGASETQYF.

On this clonotype itself: A junction boundary mismatches the germline segment, possibly from a read error. The chain couples TRBV10-3 to TRBJ2-3, with 9 bases aligning to TRBD2. The CDR3 contains 15 residues. Germline V gene data show CDR1 as ENHRY and CDR2 as SYGVKD. Here the CDR3 DNA reads TGTGCCATCGGTGAGTTGAGCGGGGGGACAGATACGCAGTATTTT. Protein sequence: CAIGELSGGTDTQYF.

The chain carries TRBV7-9 and TRBJ1-2; 7 nucleotides match TRBD1. Unmatched junction bases numbered 6, after V lost 4 bases and J lost 7 bases. Per germline, CDR1 SEHNR and CDR2 FQNEAQ (reference sequence). The CDR3 consists of 13 residues. The CDR3 DNA is TGTGCCAGCAGCTCGACAGGGCCTGTTGGCTACACCTTC. Its translation is CASSSTGPVGYTF.

As for this clonotype: With a much larger clone just one base away, this may be a read error. The chain couples TRBV20-1 to TRBJ2-7; 8 nucleotides line up with TRBD1. This CDR3 contains 11 residues. CDR1 and CDR2 (germline): DFQATT, SNEGSKA (reference sequence). The CDR3 is CSPGQDNEQYF. CDR3 DNA sequence: TGCAGCCCGGGACAGGACAACGAGCAGTACTTC.

In this sample, this clonotype turned up a few times. This chain joins TRBV4-3 and TRBJ1-3, with D unresolved. CDR1 is LGHNA, CDR2 YSLEER, per germline. There are 16 residues in the CDR3. V gave up 4 bases and J gave up 0 bases, with 13 bases separating them. DNA of the CDR3: TGCGCCAGCAGCCGCGACTACATAATCTCTGGAAACACCATATATTTT. Translation gives CASSRDYIISGNTIYF.

This clonotype was counted many times. The chain combines TRBV10-3 with TRBJ1-4; D may be TRBD1 (5 bases). Germline V gene lookup returns CDR1 ENHRY and CDR2 SYGVKD. This CDR3 spans 13 amino acids. With 6 bases removed from V and 8 bases from J, the gap between germline ends came to 13 bases. The CDR3, as DNA: TGTGCCATCAGCGCGGGGACGGGAGAAAAACTGTTTTTT. Protein: CAISAGTGEKLFF.

This clonotype was recorded many times. The CDR3 protein is CASSFGLAFTDTQYF. The CDR3 DNA reads TGTGCCAGCAGCTTTGGACTAGCATTCACAGATACGCAGTATTTT. The chain recombines TRBV7-2 with TRBJ2-3; 8 positions match TRBD2. The CDR3 consists of 15 residues. Looked up from germline, CDR1 is SGHTA and CDR2 is FQGNSA. V gave up 3 bases and J gave up 2 bases; unmatched junction bases: 4.

The DNA of the CDR3 is TGTGCCAGCAGCGGGCTAGACTATAATTCACCCCTCCACTTT. It is translated as CASSGLDYNSPLHF. The rearrangement joins TRBV3-1 to TRBJ1-6; D unclear. Germline CDR1 is LGHDT and CDR2 is YNNKEL (reference sequence). V was trimmed by 5 bases and J by 3 bases, leaving 8 bases between them. The CDR3 loop spans 14 amino acids.

This rearrangement joins TRBV5-1 to TRBJ2-1; 8 bases are shared with TRBD2. V dropped 3 bases and J dropped 8; count of bases not matched to a gene: 10. The CDR3 covers 15 residues. Germline-derived CDR1 and CDR2 are SGHRS and YFSETQ. The CDR3 is CASSSGGGLVYEQFF. The CDR3 region has the DNA TGCGCCAGCAGCTCGGGGGGGGGTCTGGTCTATGAGCAGTTCTTC.

In regard to this clonotype: A much more abundant neighbour one base away suggests this may be a read error. The genes are TRBV20-1 and TRBJ2-1; 8 bases map to TRBD2. J gave up 4 bases and V 2 bases, and 7 bases lay outside the gene matches. Germline lookup yields CDR1 DFQATT and CDR2 SNEGSKA (reference sequence). This CDR3 is built from 15 residues. DNA for the CDR3: TGCAGTGCTAGATATTACAGCGGGGGTTACAATGAGCAGTTCTTC. Translating it yields CSARYYSGGYNEQFF.

At least ten counts were recorded for this clonotype. This chain joins TRBV4-3 and TRBJ1-1; 8 nucleotides align to TRBD1. This CDR3 contains 15 residues. V was clipped by 4 bases and J by 4 bases; unmatched bases: 8. Germline CDR1 is LGHNA and CDR2 is YSLEER. The CDR3 DNA reads TGCGCCAGCAGCCCGGCCCAGGGGGCGGCCACTGAAGCTTTCTTT. This gives the protein CASSPAQGAATEAFF.

This sequence joins TRBV5-1 and TRBJ2-2; no firm D call. Germline CDR1 is SGHRS and CDR2 is YFSETQ. V lost 0 bases and J 6 bases, leaving 9 bases between the germline ends. The CDR3 loop spans 14 amino acids. The CDR3 DNA sequence: TGCGCCAGCAGCTTGGTTCTCCTCCCCGGGGAGCTGTTTTTT. Protein product: CASSLVLLPGELFF.

This clonotype was observed a handful of times. The chain couples TRBV6-2 or TRBV6-3 to TRBJ2-1; 7 bases map to TRBD2. The CDR3 length is 17 residues. CDR1 is MNHEY, CDR2 SVGEGT, per germline. The ends lost 4 bases at V and 5 bases at J; junction bases unmatched: 14. CDR3 in amino acids: CASSFPNLVLANNEQFF. CDR3 bases: TGTGCCAGCAGTTTCCCTAACCTCGTACTAGCGAACAATGAGCAGTTCTTC.

The CDR3 DNA follows: TGTGCCAGCAGTTTCGGAGGGAACTCGAGGTACAATGAGCAGTTCTTC. This translates into CASSFGGNSRYNEQFF. V is TRBV12-3 or TRBV12-4 and J is TRBJ2-1; D is possibly TRBD2 (6 bases). Trimming removed 3 bases at V and 4 bases at J, with 16 bases between. CDR3 length: 16 residues.